This T cell receptor beta chain was observed in a study of cytomegalovirus exposure and HLA in healthy donors. The PCR ran on 60 Vbeta and 13 Jbeta primers. Repertoires were generated with immunoSEQ multiplex PCR, while TCRdb's copy carries only in-frame clones and drops some. Here the sample spans 50,000 to 55,000 clones, roughly 53% being singletons. Germline V gives CDR1 SEHNR, CDR2 FQNEAQ (reference sequence). The CDR3 spans 13 residues. Study results and caveats: Certain sequence variants were highly shared and formed a cluster, and this cluster was likely a sequencing artifact. There were some public TCRs occurring in many donors, but most TCR sequences were rare. By a later analysis, the bulk of CMV-associated TCR beta chains appeared HLA-restricted.

Concerning this clone itself: The target antigen is unknown. One junction end disagrees with the germline gene, perhaps due to a read error.

The sequenced sample consisted of PBMCs. The TCR sequence derives from a human donor in good health. This chain links TRBV7-9 with TRBJ2-5; D not resolved. DNA of the CDR3: TGTTCCAGCACCGTTGCGATAGAAGAGACCCAGTACTTC. It translates to CSSTVAIEETQYF. The variable domain in full, completed from reference TRBV7-9 and TRBJ2-5, reads DTGVSQNPRHKITKRGQNVTFRCDPISEHNRLYWYRQTLGQGPEFLTYFQNEAQLEKSRLLSDRFSAERPKGSFSTLEIQRTEQGDSAMYLCSSTVAIEETQYFGPGTRLLVL.